This TCR beta chain was found in a study of T cell responses to AZD1222 COVID-19 vaccine (TCRdb year 2021). Study-level background: AZD1222 recipients with second doses at about 4 weeks or about 12 weeks were pooled, because spike-specific TCR depth and breadth did not differ between schedules. A total of under 250 trial participants underwent TCR sequencing, of whom some 200 had received two doses of AZD1222 and some 26 had received two doses of the MenACWY control vaccine. Trial participants were enrolled by age into 18-55, 56-69 and 70-plus year subgroups, with approximately 150, 30 and 60 TCR-sequenced participants respectively.

A note on this clone: Its antigen has not been determined. There are no base qualities to consult, and no much larger clone falls within one base.

From the cysteine up to the phenylalanine, the CDR3 has a length of 16 residues. Of the read, only the CDR3 DNA is kept; its 48 bases are in frame from base 1. For CDR1 and CDR2, the germline V gene lists SGHDT and YYEEEE. The trim is 3 bases for V and 0 bases for J, with a gap of 16 bases between the germline ends. The paper's findings and limits, for the study overall: Reportedly, almost half of the unique spike-specific TCRs recognized epitopes lying outside the regions that are mutated in the B.1.351 and B.1.1.7 variants. A significant rise in spike-specific TCR breadth and depth was observed after two AZD1222 doses relative to day 0 and relative to MenACWY recipients. Because no day 14 peak-response samples were available, repertoires were characterized only after the peak T cell response. Conclusions about previously exposed vaccinees were limited because only a handful of AZD1222 recipients were SARS-CoV-2 seropositive at baseline. The 56-69-year group was small, and its depth increase did not reach significance, likely because of low power. The vaccine-associated CD4 TCRs covered the entire spike protein, and the dominant responses fell in regions 160-218 and 743-854. Most participants were white British and females outnumbered males, and the authors suggested that clonal diversity may have been underestimated.

The sample's time point, from its label and the paper: baseline before first vaccination. Vaccinee samples came from UK trials COV001 and COV002, including a single-blind randomized controlled phase 2/3 trial of AZD1222 (ChAdOx1 nCoV-19) in healthy adults. Trial participant PBMC samples were collected at day 0 and day 28 after the second dose for TCRbeta chain sequencing. The CDR3 regions of human TCRbeta chains were analyzed by immunosequencing. Per the original workflow: TCRs in the repertoires were compared against a reference library of SARS-CoV-2-specific TCRs that had been generated with the MIRA antigen-specificity platform. Breadth meant the fraction of unique TCRs that were SARS-CoV-2-associated, whereas depth meant the fraction of total T cells that were SARS-CoV-2-associated. Using the MIRA data, every spike-specific TCR was mapped to the spike region that the TCR reacted to and assigned to either a CD4 or a CD8 class. Log10-transformed breadth and depth values were compared by one-way ANOVA with Sidak's multiple comparisons tests. Entries here come from immuneACCESS through TCRdb and include only in-frame sequences with V and J called. Some clones fail to appear in such tables; in the studies checked, an unresolved V gene covers under half of the shortfall, and the cause of the remainder is unknown. V and J calls and clone size are copied from that table; D and trimming were computed from the DNA. This sample holds some 130,000 clones; about 80% were observed only once. The biggest ten clones account for roughly 3.9% of the sample.

The clonotype comes from an adult in good health. Source: peripheral blood, taken on day 0 of AZD1222 vaccination. The sequence is built from TRBV5-6 and TRBJ2-7; the D segment cannot be called with confidence. The DNA sequence follows: TGTGCCAGCAGCTCCGACGGTAGGCAGGCCTCCTACGAGCAGTACTTC. Its translation reads: CASSSDGRQASYEQYF.